Following are 28 T cell receptor beta chains from one sample sequenced in a study of T cells in Graves' hyperthyroidism and ophthalmopathy. Authors of the study amplified TCR beta CDR3 regions from RNA transcripts. Initially, a first-round RT-PCR of the TCR CDR3 employed the HTBI primer set. Using its own MiXCR run on the multiplex PCR reads, TCRdb lists one record per CDR3 protein. The data hold about 510,000 distinct CDR3 sequences, with 35% to 50% observed a single time. Sequenced: peripheral blood or thyroid tissue (not recorded which). The receptors here all came from an adult woman with Graves' disease, either hyperthyroidism or ophthalmopathy (not recorded which).

In nucleotides, the CDR3 is TGCAGTGCCGCCCAGGGCGGGGGTACTGAAGCTTTCTTT. Translated: CSAAQGGGTEAFF. The rearrangement uses TRBV20-1 and TRBJ1-1, with D tentatively TRBD1 (5 bases). V was cut by 6 bases and J by 5 bases, with 16 bases left in between. From germline, CDR1 is DFQATT and CDR2 SNEGSKA (reference sequence). The CDR3 is made up of 13 amino acids.

Comments on this clonotype: One base away lies a much larger clone, so this may be a sequencing read error. The chain joins TRBV10-3 to TRBJ1-6; D perhaps matches TRBD1 (6 bases). CDR3 length: 15 amino acids. Germline lookup yields CDR1 ENHRY and CDR2 SYGVKD. CDR3 residues: CASKTSGQFNLPLHF. In DNA form, the CDR3 reads TGTGCCAGCAAGACCTCCGGACAGTTTAATTTACCCCTCCACTTT.

This clonotype came up many times. The chain couples TRBV11-2 to TRBJ2-7; D is perhaps TRBD1 or TRBD2 (5 bases each). This CDR3 spans 15 amino acids. Trimming shortened V by 4 bases and J by 2 bases, and 15 bases separated the two germline ends. The germline V gene encodes CDR1 SGHAT and CDR2 FQNNGV. As DNA, the CDR3 is TGTGCCAGCAGCTCTGCCGGGACGGCGGCCTACGAGCAGTACTTC. Its protein is CASSSAGTAAYEQYF.

The DNA for the CDR3 is TGTGCCAGCAGCTTAGATTTTGCTACTAGCGGGGAGACCCAGTACTTC. Its translation is CASSLDFATSGETQYF. The chain carries TRBV7-8 and TRBJ2-5; 9 positions match TRBD2. Per the germline V gene, CDR1 is SGHVS and CDR2 is FQNEAQ. J gave up 5 bases and V 1 base, and 8 bases lay outside the gene matches. This CDR3 is built from 16 residues.

A note on this clonotype: Relative to the germline gene, one junction end is altered; a read error may explain this. The chain joins TRBV10-3 to TRBJ1-1; D possibly corresponds to TRBD1 (5 bases). Germline V gives CDR1 ENHRY, CDR2 SYGVKD. The CDR3 spans 15 residues. The CDR3 is CAISDIGDVLPSAFF. The CDR3, as DNA: TGTGCCATTAGTGATATAGGGGACGTACTACCTTCAGCTTTCTTT.

This sequence joins TRBV29-1 and TRBJ1-1; TRBD1 might be the D (5 bases). In germline, CDR1 is SQVTM, CDR2 ANQGSEA. Trimming cost V 8 bases and J 5 bases, with 15 bases left between them. CDR3 size: 12 residues. The DNA for the CDR3 is TGCAGCTTGGACACCCCCGGGACTGAAGCTTTCTTT. It encodes CSLDTPGTEAFF. Based on the CDR3 plus reference TRBV29-1 and TRBJ1-1, the full variable domain is SAVISQKPSRDICQRGTSLTIQCQVDSQVTMMFWYRQQPGQSLTLIATANQGSEATYESGFVIDKFPISRPNLTFSTLTVSNMSPEDSSIYLCSLDTPGTEAFFGQGTRLTVV.

The chain couples TRBV10-3 to TRBJ2-5; tentatively, D is TRBD2 (5 bases). The CDR3 length is 16 residues. Germline V lookup: CDR1 ENHRY, CDR2 SYGVKD. V shed 3 bases and J shed 5 bases, with 19 bases lying between them. This CDR3 reads CAISDGSDPRMETQYF. The CDR3 DNA reads TGTGCCATCAGTGATGGGAGCGACCCCCGGATGGAGACCCAGTACTTC.

The genes are TRBV5-6 and TRBJ2-2; D not certain. The CDR3 is 13 amino acids. V lost 4 bases to trimming and J lost 8 bases, with 12 bases between them. The germline V gene has CDR1 SGHDT and CDR2 YYEEEE. This chain's CDR3 is CASSITRVGELFF. DNA for the CDR3: TGTGCCAGCAGCATAACTCGCGTGGGGGAGCTGTTTTTT.

The chain is built from TRBV28 and TRBJ1-5; 10 positions agree with TRBD1. The CDR3 runs to 17 residues. Germline trimming cut 6 bases from V and 4 bases from J; bases unmatched to any gene: 12. From germline, CDR1 is MDHEN and CDR2 SYDVKM. The CDR3 DNA follows: TGTGCCAGCAGAGGTGGACAGGGGGACATGGGAAATCAGCCCCAGCATTTT. It is translated as CASRGGQGDMGNQPQHF.

The table lists this clonotype with a few counts. This rearrangement joins TRBV2 to TRBJ1-6, with D uncertain. The CDR3 contains 13 residues. Germline assignment: CDR1 SNHLY and CDR2 FYNNEI. The CDR3: CARSVAYNSPLHF. Written as DNA, the CDR3 is TGTGCTAGATCGGTAGCCTATAATTCACCCCTCCACTTT.

The CDR3 sequence: CASSIQGGGQPQHF. DNA for the CDR3: TGTGCCAGTAGTATTCAAGGGGGCGGTCAGCCCCAGCATTTT. The chain uses TRBV19 and TRBJ1-5; 7 bases align to TRBD1. CDR1 and CDR2 (germline): LNHDA, SQIVND (reference sequence). The length of the CDR3 is 14 residues. Trimming took 3 bases from V and 6 from J; bases not matched to a gene: 5.

V usage is TRBV10-3 and J usage is TRBJ2-1, with 8 positions matching TRBD1. CDR3 length: 14 residues. V lost 6 bases and J lost 5; bases outside the gene matches: 6. Germline CDR1 and CDR2: ENHRY and SYGVKD. CDR3 residues: CAIRDGQGDNEQFF. The CDR3, as DNA: TGTGCCATCAGGGACGGACAGGGAGACAATGAGCAGTTCTTC.

The gene calls are TRBV20-1 and TRBJ2-5; TRBD1 might be the D (5 bases). The CDR3 extends over 11 amino acids. The V end was cut by 2 bases, the J end by 5 bases, with 6 bases between. Looked up from germline, CDR1 is DFQATT and CDR2 is SNEGSKA (reference sequence). The CDR3: CSARPGETQYF. CDR3 bases: TGCAGTGCTAGACCAGGGGAGACCCAGTACTTC.

The rearrangement links TRBV6-1 to TRBJ1-2; D may be TRBD1 (6 bases). Germline V lookup: CDR1 MNHNS, CDR2 SASEGT. The CDR3 length is 12 residues. The V and J ends lost 5 bases and 7 bases respectively, with 11 bases between them. This chain's CDR3 is CASSPGGLGYTF. CDR3 coding DNA: TGTGCCAGCAGTCCGGGGGGGCTTGGCTACACCTTC.

This clonotype was observed a handful of times. This chain uses TRBV30 with TRBJ1-1; D not resolved. V lost 4 bases, J lost 4 bases, and 13 bases lay in between. Germline CDR1 reads GTSNPN; CDR2 reads SVGIG (reference sequence). The CDR3 sequence is 13 residues long. In DNA, the CDR3 is TGTGCCTGGAAAGCACAATCTATCACTGAAGCTTTCTTT. Translated: CAWKAQSITEAFF.

This chain's CDR3 is CASSRLGTGGNQPQHF. The CDR3 DNA follows: TGTGCCAGCAGCCGACTCGGGACAGGGGGCAATCAGCCCCAGCATTTT. This sequence joins TRBV11-2 and TRBJ1-5; 10 nucleotides align to TRBD1. Trimming cost V 5 bases and J 2 bases; bases outside gene matches: 6. This CDR3 has 16 residues. Germline CDR1 is SGHAT and CDR2 is FQNNGV.

This chain links TRBV30 with TRBJ2-5; TRBD2 agrees at 9 bases. This CDR3 is 13 amino acids long. Looked up from germline, CDR1 is GTSNPN and CDR2 is SVGIG (reference sequence). V lost 6 bases and J lost 6; bases outside the gene matches: 8. Here the CDR3 DNA reads TGTGCCTGTCGGGTAGCGGGAGACAAGACCCAGTACTTC. This sequence encodes CACRVAGDKTQYF.

The chain joins TRBV20-1 to TRBJ2-1; 13 nucleotides match TRBD2. The CDR3 is 16 residues long. Trimming removed 2 bases from V and 5 bases from J; junction bases left unmatched: 6. Germline V CDR1 and CDR2: DFQATT, SNEGSKA (reference sequence). The CDR3 protein is CSARPGTSGIDNEQFF. Written as DNA, the CDR3 is TGCAGTGCTAGACCCGGGACTAGCGGGATTGACAATGAGCAGTTCTTC.

The table lists this clonotype with many counts. The chain joins TRBV7-2 to TRBJ2-5; 9 bases match TRBD2. Germline-derived CDR1 and CDR2 are SGHTA and FQGNSA. CDR3 size: 14 residues. Germline trimming cut 5 bases from V and 3 bases from J; bases unmatched to any gene: 4. The CDR3 nucleotides read TGTGCCAGCAGCGCCCGACTAGCGGAAGAGACCCAGTACTTC. Translated, it gives CASSARLAEETQYF.

The rearrangement joins TRBV9 to TRBJ1-1; possibly TRBD1 for D (6 bases). Germline V gene data show CDR1 as SGDLS and CDR2 as YYNGEE. Trimming shortened V by 0 bases and J by 3 bases, and 12 bases separated the two germline ends. The CDR3 totals 15 residues. The CDR3 is CASSVGGGGDTEAFF. Written as DNA, the CDR3 is TGTGCCAGCAGCGTAGGGGGAGGGGGGGACACTGAAGCTTTCTTT.

The chain uses TRBV7-9 and TRBJ1-5; the D gene is possibly TRBD1 (5 bases). The CDR3 spans 13 residues. The V gene's germline CDR1 is SEHNR and CDR2 FQNEAQ (reference sequence). With 1 base removed from V and 13 bases from J, the gap between germline ends came to 14 bases. CDR3 in amino acids: CASSLDGAWTQHF. CDR3 bases: TGTGCCAGCAGCTTAGACGGAGCCTGGACACAGCATTTT.

Of note for this clonotype: One end of the junction does not line up with germline, which may come from a read error. The rearrangement links TRBV4-3 to TRBJ2-6; 9 bases are a match to TRBD1. The germline gives CDR1 LGHNA, CDR2 YSLEER. The CDR3 is 17 residues long. In DNA form, the CDR3 reads TGCGCCGGCAGCCATGGGACAGGGAACTCTGGGGCCAACGTCCTGACTTTC. It is translated as CAGSHGTGNSGANVLTF.

In this sample, this clonotype turned up many times. This chain connects TRBV7-9 to TRBJ1-2; 7 bases match TRBD1. Germline V gene sequence: CDR1 SEHNR, CDR2 FQNEAQ (reference sequence). V gave up 5 bases and J gave up 5 bases; unmatched junction bases: 8. This CDR3 spans 14 amino acids. DNA for the CDR3: TGTGCCAGCAGCCCGCGCCGACAGGGTTATGGCTACACCTTC. It encodes CASSPRRQGYGYTF.

The V gene is TRBV9, the J gene TRBJ1-6; D is possibly TRBD1 (5 bases). Germline assignment: CDR1 SGDLS and CDR2 YYNGEE. The germline V and J ends were trimmed by 1 base and 7 bases, with 9 bases remaining between them. The CDR3 is made up of 14 amino acids. The chain's CDR3 is CASSVRWGNSPLHF. In DNA, the CDR3 is TGTGCCAGCAGCGTACGATGGGGGAATTCACCCCTCCACTTT.

The J gene is TRBJ2-7, the V gene TRBV29-1, with a weak D call TRBD1 (6 bases). Trimming stripped 8 bases from V and 3 bases from J, with 14 bases between. The CDR3 is 12 amino acids. Per germline, CDR1 SQVTM and CDR2 ANQGSEA. The CDR3 region is CSRNRDYYEQYF. In nucleotides, the CDR3 is TGCAGCCGTAACAGGGATTACTACGAGCAGTACTTC.

Turning to this clonotype: The junction departs from the called germline gene at one end, perhaps through a read error. The chain recombines TRBV2 with TRBJ2-3, with 12 nucleotides matching TRBD2. Germline CDR1 is SNHLY and CDR2 is FYNNEI. The CDR3 sequence is 12 residues long. The CDR3 region is CASSGLAGEMSF. The CDR3 DNA reads as TGTGCCAGCAGTGGACTAGCGGGGGAGATGTCTTTT. Complete variable domain (other parts from reference TRBV2 and TRBJ2-3): EPEVTQTPSHQVTQMGQEVILRCVPISNHLYFYWYRQILGQKVEFLVSFYNNEISEKSEIFDDQFSVERPDGSNFTLKIRSTKLEDSAMYFCASSGLAGEMSFGPGTRLTVL.

In this sample, this clonotype turned up a few times. The V call is TRBV7-9, the J call TRBJ2-7; no clear D gene. The germline gives CDR1 SEHNR, CDR2 FQNEAQ (reference sequence). V shed 6 bases and J shed 5 bases, with 8 bases lying between them. This CDR3 is 11 amino acids long. The CDR3 loop reads CASSTADEQYF. The CDR3 DNA reads TGTGCCAGCAGTACGGCGGACGAGCAGTACTTC.

This chain links TRBV6-5 with TRBJ1-2; 8 bases map to TRBD1. V was pared by 5 bases and J by 5 bases, with 7 bases of the junction left unmatched. Looked up from germline, CDR1 is MNHEY and CDR2 is SVGAGI. This CDR3 comprises 14 residues. CDR3 in DNA: TGTGCCAGCAGTGAAAGGACAGGGAGTTATGGCTACACCTTC. Encoded protein: CASSERTGSYGYTF.